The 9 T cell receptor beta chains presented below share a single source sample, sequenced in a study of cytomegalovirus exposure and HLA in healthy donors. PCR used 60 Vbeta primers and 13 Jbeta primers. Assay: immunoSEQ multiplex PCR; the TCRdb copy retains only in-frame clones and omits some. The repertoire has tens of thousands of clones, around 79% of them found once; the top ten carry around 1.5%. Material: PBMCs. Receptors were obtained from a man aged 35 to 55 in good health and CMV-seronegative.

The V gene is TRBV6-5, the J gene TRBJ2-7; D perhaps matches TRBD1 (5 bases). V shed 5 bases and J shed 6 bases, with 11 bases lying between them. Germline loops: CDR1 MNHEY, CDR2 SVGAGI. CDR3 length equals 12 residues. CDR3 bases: TGTGCCAGCAGTAACAGGTTGGGCGAGCAGTACTTC. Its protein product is CASSNRLGEQYF.

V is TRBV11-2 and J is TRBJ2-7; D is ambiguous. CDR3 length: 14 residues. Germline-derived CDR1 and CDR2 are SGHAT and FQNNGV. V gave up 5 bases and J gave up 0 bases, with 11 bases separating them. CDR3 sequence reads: CASSPRISSYEQYF. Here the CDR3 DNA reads TGTGCCAGCAGCCCAAGAATCAGCTCCTACGAGCAGTACTTC.

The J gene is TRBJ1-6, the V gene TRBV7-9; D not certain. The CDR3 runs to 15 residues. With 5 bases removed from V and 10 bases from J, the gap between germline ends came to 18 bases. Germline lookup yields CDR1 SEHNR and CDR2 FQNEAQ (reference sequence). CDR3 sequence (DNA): TGTGCCAGCAGCCCCCCCTCCTCCCGACTGTCACCCCTCCACTTT. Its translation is CASSPPSSRLSPLHF.

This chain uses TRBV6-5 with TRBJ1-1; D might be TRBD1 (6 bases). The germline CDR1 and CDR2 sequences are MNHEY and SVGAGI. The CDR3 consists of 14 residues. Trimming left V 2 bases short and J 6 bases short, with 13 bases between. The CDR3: CASSYGGGGAEAFF. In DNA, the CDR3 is TGTGCCAGCAGTTACGGGGGCGGGGGGGCTGAAGCTTTCTTT.

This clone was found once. For the CDR3, the DNA is TGCAGCGTTACGGGACAGAACACCGGGGAGCTGTTTTTT. Protein sequence: CSVTGQNTGELFF. The chain combines TRBV29-1 with TRBJ2-2, with a possible D match to TRBD1 (6 bases). Looked up from germline, CDR1 is SQVTM and CDR2 is ANQGSEA. Trimming took off 5 bases at V and 1 base at J, with 8 bases between the two ends. This CDR3 is 13 amino acids long.

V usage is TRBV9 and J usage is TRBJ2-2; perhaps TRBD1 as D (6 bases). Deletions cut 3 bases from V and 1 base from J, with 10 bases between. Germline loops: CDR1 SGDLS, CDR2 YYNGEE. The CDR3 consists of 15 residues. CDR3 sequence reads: CASSAQQGNTGELFF. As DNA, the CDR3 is TGTGCCAGCAGCGCACAACAGGGGAACACCGGGGAGCTGTTTTTT.

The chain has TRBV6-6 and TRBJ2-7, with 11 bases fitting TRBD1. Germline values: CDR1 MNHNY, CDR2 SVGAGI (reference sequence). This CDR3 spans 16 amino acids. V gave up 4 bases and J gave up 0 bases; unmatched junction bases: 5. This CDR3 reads CASSSLGQGGSYEQYF. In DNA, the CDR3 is TGTGCCAGCAGTTCCCTGGGACAGGGGGGCTCCTACGAGCAGTACTTC.

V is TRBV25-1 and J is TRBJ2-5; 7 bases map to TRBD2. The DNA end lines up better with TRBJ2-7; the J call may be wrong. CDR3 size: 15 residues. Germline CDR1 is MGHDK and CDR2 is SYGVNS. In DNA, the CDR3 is TGTGCCAGCAGTGAATTGGGCGGGAGCTCCTACGAGCAGTACTTC. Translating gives CASSELGGSSYEQYF.

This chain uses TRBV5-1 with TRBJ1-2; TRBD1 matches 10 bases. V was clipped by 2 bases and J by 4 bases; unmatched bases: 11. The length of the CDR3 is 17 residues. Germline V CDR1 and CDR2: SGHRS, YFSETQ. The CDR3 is CASSFTRDRGLLYGYTF. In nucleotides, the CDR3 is TGCGCCAGCAGCTTTACCCGGGACAGGGGACTTCTCTATGGCTACACCTTC. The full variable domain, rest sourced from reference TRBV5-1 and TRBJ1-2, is KAGVTQTPRYLIKTRGQQVTLSCSPISGHRSVSWYQQTPGQGLQFLFEYFSETQRNKGNFPGRFSGRQFSNSRSEMNVSTLELGDSALYLCASSFTRDRGLLYGYTFGSGTRLTVV.